This TCR beta chain was identified during a study of blood T cell repertoires in COVID-19. Seattle enrolled patients during active infection and tracked them longitudinally. Generated by immunoSEQ multiplex PCR, the TCRdb table keeps only in-frame clones and is missing some. Of 200,000 to 300,000 clones listed, 86% are singletons. Germline-derived CDR1 and CDR2 are LGHNA and YSLEER. This CDR3 has 15 residues. Deletions cut 1 base from V and 5 bases from J, with 14 bases between. The rearrangement links TRBV4-3 to TRBJ1-1; D uncertain. The receptor's source is an elderly woman with COVID-19, enrolled during active disease. Material for sequencing was peripheral blood. In DNA form, the CDR3 reads TGCGCCAGCAGCCAAGTCCCCCGGGAACGGACTGAAGCTTTCTTT. As protein: CASSQVPRERTEAFF.